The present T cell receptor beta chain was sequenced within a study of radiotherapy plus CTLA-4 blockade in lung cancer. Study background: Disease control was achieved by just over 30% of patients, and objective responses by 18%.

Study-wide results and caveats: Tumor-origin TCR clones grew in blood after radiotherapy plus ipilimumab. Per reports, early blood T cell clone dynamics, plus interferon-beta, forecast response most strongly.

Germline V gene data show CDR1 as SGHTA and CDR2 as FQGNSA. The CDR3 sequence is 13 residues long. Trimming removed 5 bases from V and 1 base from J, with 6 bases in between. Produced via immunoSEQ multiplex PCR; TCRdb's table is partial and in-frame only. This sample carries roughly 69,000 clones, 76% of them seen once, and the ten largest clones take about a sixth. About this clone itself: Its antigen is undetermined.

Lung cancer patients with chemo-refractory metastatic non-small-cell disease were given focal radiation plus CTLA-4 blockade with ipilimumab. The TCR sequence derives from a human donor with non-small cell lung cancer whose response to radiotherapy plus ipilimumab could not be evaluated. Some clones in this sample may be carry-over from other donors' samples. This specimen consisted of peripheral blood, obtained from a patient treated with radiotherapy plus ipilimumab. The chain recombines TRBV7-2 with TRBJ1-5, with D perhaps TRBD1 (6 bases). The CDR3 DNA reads TGTGCCAGCAGCGACAGGAGCAATCAGCCCCAGCATTTT. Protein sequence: CASSDRSNQPQHF.